This is a list of T cell receptor beta chains from one sample in a study of blood T cell repertoires in COVID-19. Produced via immunoSEQ multiplex PCR; TCRdb's table is partial and in-frame only. The top ten hold 2.5% to 3.5% of the sample, which has fewer than 400,000 clones, roughly 90% seen once. What was sequenced was peripheral blood. Receptors were obtained from a woman aged 30 to 39 with COVID-19, enrolled during active disease. CDR3s include the opening cysteine and the closing phenylalanine or tryptophan. The D gene is left open where the match is weak. Some rows have no size entry. The others give once, few or many, or a class for an expanded clone.

D: NA
size: once
J: TRBJ2-1
V: TRBV21-1
DNA: TGTGCCAGCAGCAAAGTGAGAGGGGGCGTCTACAATGAGCAGTTCTTC
CDR3: CASSKVRGGVYNEQFF

D: NA
size: NA
J: TRBJ1-2
V: TRBV28
DNA: TGTGCCAGCAGTCCTCAGACAGTCAGGCTTGGCTACACCTTC
CDR3: CASSPQTVRLGYTF

D: NA
size: few
J: TRBJ1-3
V: TRBV5-4
DNA: TGTGCCAGCAGCTTCAGGAAAGACTCTGGAAACACCATATATTTT
CDR3: CASSFRKDSGNTIYF

D: NA
size: NA
J: TRBJ2-5
V: TRBV6-2/TRBV6-3
DNA: TGTGCCAGCAGTTTCTACACCAACCGACAGAGAGACGAGACCCAGTACTTC
CDR3: CASSFYTNRQRDETQYF

D: TRBD1
size: many
J: TRBJ2-7
V: TRBV30
DNA: TGTGCCTACCGGGACAGGGCCTACGAGCAGTACTTC
CDR3: CAYRDRAYEQYF

D: TRBD1
size: NA
J: TRBJ1-6
V: TRBV5-1
DNA: TGCGCCAGCAGCTTCCGACAGGGGACGGCTAATTCACCCCTCCACTTT
CDR3: CASSFRQGTANSPLHF

D: TRBD2
size: NA
J: TRBJ2-4
V: TRBV29-1
DNA: TGCAGCGTTGAGCGGGGGCTAGCGGGGTTCAAAAACATTCAGTACTTC
CDR3: CSVERGLAGFKNIQYF

D: NA
size: NA
J: TRBJ1-3
V: TRBV5-1
DNA: TGCGCCAGCAGCTTGGACTTAACAGAACCTGGAAACACCATATATTTT
CDR3: CASSLDLTEPGNTIYF

D: NA
size: NA
J: TRBJ1-4
V: TRBV28
DNA: TGTGCCAGCAGTCCAACCATACCACGACAGACAACTAATGAAAAACTGTTTTTT
CDR3: CASSPTIPRQTTNEKLFF

D: NA
size: NA
J: TRBJ1-3
V: TRBV30
DNA: TGTGCCTGGAGTGGCCTACGGCAGGATTTCGGAAACACCATATATTTT
CDR3: CAWSGLRQDFGNTIYF

D: NA
size: NA
J: TRBJ1-6
V: TRBV3-1/TRBV3-2
DNA: TGTGCCAGCAGCCAAGGGAGGGGAGCTTCACCCCTCCACTTT
CDR3: CASSQGRGASPLHF